The next 6 T cell receptor beta chains were all read from a single sample in a study of CD8+ T cells in alopecia areata. Regarding treatment: oral pan-JAK inhibitor, 5-10 mg twice daily. After isolation, RNA underwent reverse transcription to generate cDNA as the sequencing template. The repertoire was sequenced with immunoSEQ multiplex PCR; TCRdb's copy has only in-frame clones and lacks some. The table has about 190,000 clones, 60% seen once. Here the sequenced sample was CD4+ T cells sorted from blood, taken at week 24, from a patient treated with tofacitinib. The receptors derive from a human donor with alopecia areata.

The gene calls are TRBV7-3 and TRBJ2-1, with no clear D. CDR1 SGHTA and CDR2 FQGTGA come from the germline V gene. CDR3 size: 16 residues. V lost 0 bases and J 3 bases, leaving 12 bases between the germline ends. The CDR3 reads CASSLTGSSFYNEQFF. Written as DNA, the CDR3 is TGTGCCAGCAGCTTAACTGGATCGAGCTTCTACAATGAGCAGTTCTTC.

The CDR3 sequence: CASSLGAQETQYF. In DNA form, the CDR3 reads TGCGCCAGCAGCCTTGGGGCCCAAGAGACCCAGTACTTC. The chain is built from TRBV4-1 and TRBJ2-5; D might be TRBD1 (5 bases). The CDR3 sequence is 13 residues long. Trimming cost V 4 bases and J 1 base, with 7 bases left between them. In germline, CDR1 is MGHRA, CDR2 YSYEKL.

This clone occurred many times. The rearrangement uses TRBV18 and TRBJ2-7, with 8 nucleotides matching TRBD2. The V and J ends lost 3 bases and 4 bases, in that order; junction bases with no gene match: 2. Germline lookup yields CDR1 KGHSH and CDR2 LQKENI. CDR3 size: 13 residues. In DNA form, the CDR3 reads TGTGCCAGCTCACCCGCGGGAGGTTACGAGCAGTACTTC. Translated: CASSPAGGYEQYF. Full variable domain (remainder filled in from reference TRBV18 and TRBJ2-7): NAGVMQNPRHLVRRRGQEARLRCSPMKGHSHVYWYRQLPEEGLKFMVYLQKENIIDESGMPKERFSAEFPKEGPSILRIQQVVRGDSAAYFCASSPAGGYEQYFGPGTRLTVT.

This chain joins TRBV30 and TRBJ1-1; D is possibly TRBD1 (5 bases). Germline V lookup: CDR1 GTSNPN, CDR2 SVGIG (reference sequence). This CDR3 has 13 residues. Trimming stripped 7 bases from V and 1 base from J, with 13 bases between. The CDR3, as DNA: TGTGCCTCAAAGACCGGGGCGAACACTGAAGCTTTCTTT. Translated: CASKTGANTEAFF.

This clone was seen a few times. The chain combines TRBV29-1 with TRBJ1-1; D is unclear. The CDR3 contains 14 residues. V gave up 5 bases and J gave up 10 bases, with 23 bases separating them. Germline CDR1 and CDR2: SQVTM and ANQGSEA. CDR3 region: CSVISWQVGSGAFF. For the CDR3, the DNA is TGCAGCGTTATTTCGTGGCAGGTGGGGAGCGGAGCTTTCTTT.

The J gene is TRBJ1-2, the V gene TRBV29-1; possible D gene TRBD1, 5 bases. Trimming removed 0 bases at V and 5 bases at J, with 13 bases between. Germline V gene sequence: CDR1 SQVTM, CDR2 ANQGSEA. The CDR3 totals 14 residues. Here the CDR3 DNA reads TGCAGCGTTGAAGATGGTAAGGGACTGTATGGCTACACCTTC. Amino acid sequence: CSVEDGKGLYGYTF. The full variable domain, with the rest looked up from reference TRBV29-1 and TRBJ1-2, is SAVISQKPSRDICQRGTSLTIQCQVDSQVTMMFWYRQQPGQSLTLIATANQGSEATYESGFVIDKFPISRPNLTFSTLTVSNMSPEDSSIYLCSVEDGKGLYGYTFGSGTRLTVV.